Listed here are 19 T cell receptor beta chains from one sample, sequenced in a study of T cell responses to AZD1222 COVID-19 vaccine. Assay: immunoSEQ multiplex PCR; the TCRdb copy retains only in-frame clones and omits some. Of around 130,000 clones in the sample, 87% were seen once. The sequences come from peripheral blood, collected on day 0 of AZD1222 vaccination. These receptors all stem from an adult in good health.

The rearrangement links TRBV7-2 to TRBJ1-4; no firm D call. V dropped 5 bases and J dropped 8 bases, with 15 bases sitting between them. Germline assignment: CDR1 SGHTA and CDR2 FQGNSA. CDR3 size: 14 residues. Here the CDR3 reads CASSAQALGEKLFF. Written as DNA, the CDR3 is TGTGCCAGCAGCGCGCAGGCCCTTGGGGAAAAACTGTTTTTT.

This chain connects TRBV24-1 to TRBJ2-1; D may be TRBD1 or TRBD2 (5 bases each). This CDR3 spans 12 amino acids. Trimming cost V 5 bases and J 15 bases, with 16 bases left between them. Germline loops: CDR1 KGHDR, CDR2 SFDVKD. As DNA, the CDR3 is TGTGCCACCAGTGGCTCCCGGGACCCCCTGTTCTTC. Its translation: CATSGSRDPLFF.

The V and J genes are TRBV29-1 and TRBJ2-2; D might be TRBD1 (5 bases). CDR1 and CDR2 (germline): SQVTM, ANQGSEA. The CDR3 runs 14 residues. V shed 6 bases and J shed 2 bases, with 13 bases lying between them. The CDR3 sequence: CSVFAGPNTGELFF. The CDR3 DNA follows: TGCAGCGTCTTCGCAGGGCCCAACACCGGGGAGCTGTTTTTT.

The rearrangement joins TRBV7-2 to TRBJ1-5; possible D gene TRBD1, 5 bases. CDR1 is SGHTA and CDR2 is FQGNSA in the germline V gene. Between the trimmed V and J ends, which lost 8 bases and 1 base, there was a span of 12 bases. CDR3 length equals 14 residues. For the CDR3, the DNA is TGTGCCAGCTCAAAGGCAGGGAGCAATCAGCCCCAGCATTTT. This codes for CASSKAGSNQPQHF. Full variable domain (rest looked up from reference TRBV7-2 and TRBJ1-5): GAGVSQSPSNKVTEKGKDVELRCDPISGHTALYWYRQSLGQGLEFLIYFQGNSAPDKSGLPSDRFSAERTGGSVSTLTIQRTQQEDSAVYLCASSKAGSNQPQHFGDGTRLSIL.

This clone was observed a handful of times. This chain links TRBV24-1 with TRBJ1-1; unclear D gene. CDR3 length equals 13 residues. Trimming left V 10 bases short and J 10 bases short, with 21 bases between. Germline lookup yields CDR1 KGHDR and CDR2 SFDVKD. The CDR3 sequence is CATSPGPSLVAFF. The CDR3 DNA sequence: TGTGCCACGAGTCCAGGCCCTTCCTTGGTAGCTTTCTTT.

The chain uses TRBV25-1 and TRBJ2-2, with 8 bases aligning to TRBD1. Germline trimming cut 7 bases from V and 0 bases from J; bases unmatched to any gene: 7. The CDR3 extends over 16 amino acids. The V gene's germline CDR1 is MGHDK and CDR2 SYGVNS. The CDR3 DNA reads TGTGCCAGCACCTCCCGGACAGGGTCGAACACCGGGGAGCTGTTTTTT. Its translation is CASTSRTGSNTGELFF. Together with reference TRBV25-1 and TRBJ2-2, the CDR3 gives the full variable domain: EADIYQTPRYLVIGTGKKITLECSQTMGHDKMYWYQQDPGMELHLIHYSYGVNSTEKGDLSSESTVSRIRTEHFPLTLESARPSHTSQYLCASTSRTGSNTGELFFGEGSRLTVL.

The chain joins TRBV28 to TRBJ1-1, with D maybe TRBD1 (6 bases). V dropped 2 bases and J dropped 4 bases, with 17 bases sitting between them. CDR1 is MDHEN, CDR2 SYDVKM, per germline. The CDR3 covers 16 residues. The CDR3 here is CASSLRGIRGRTEAFF. CDR3 DNA sequence: TGTGCCAGCAGTTTAAGGGGGATTAGAGGACGCACTGAAGCTTTCTTT.

This CDR3 is CASSQRAGQGANYGYTF. DNA for the CDR3: TGCGCCAGCAGCCAAAGGGCCGGACAGGGTGCCAACTATGGCTACACCTTC. The rearrangement uses TRBV4-1 and TRBJ1-2, with 8 bases that match TRBD1. J gave up 2 bases and V 2 bases, and 10 bases lay outside the gene matches. Per germline, CDR1 MGHRA and CDR2 YSYEKL. The CDR3 is 17 residues long.

The genes are TRBV7-9 and TRBJ2-5, with 8 bases identical to TRBD1. The length of the CDR3 is 15 residues. The germline gives CDR1 SEHNR, CDR2 FQNEAQ (reference sequence). V trimming: 4 bases; J trimming: 6 bases; junction bases outside the gene matches: 10. CDR3: CASSSGQGPAKTQYF. The CDR3 region has the DNA TGTGCCAGCAGCTCCGGACAGGGCCCGGCGAAGACCCAGTACTTC. Variable domain in full (rest from reference TRBV7-9 and TRBJ2-5): DTGVSQNPRHKITKRGQNVTFRCDPISEHNRLYWYRQTLGQGPEFLTYFQNEAQLEKSRLLSDRFSAERPKGSFSTLEIQRTEQGDSAMYLCASSSGQGPAKTQYFGPGTRLLVL.

The chain joins TRBV28 to TRBJ2-7, with D unclear. V was shortened by 4 bases and J by 2 bases, with 15 bases between the two germline ends. This CDR3 spans 15 amino acids. Germline-derived CDR1 and CDR2 are MDHEN and SYDVKM. The CDR3 DNA follows: TGTGCCAGCAGTTCCAATCCGACCGGTACCTACGAGCAGTACTTC. This codes for CASSSNPTGTYEQYF.

This chain links TRBV23-1 with TRBJ2-7; 8 bases agree with TRBD1. TRBV23-1 is treated as an ORF (open reading frame) with a function not yet certain. The V and J ends lost 2 bases and 7 bases, in that order; junction bases with no gene match: 1. The CDR3 totals 12 residues. The CDR3 nucleotides are TGCGCCAGCAGTCAAAGGGACAGGGAGCAGTACTTC. Encoded protein: CASSQRDREQYF.

In its sample, this clone was seen a few times. Other DNA sequences in the same sample also yield this CDR3. V gene TRBV27 combines with J gene TRBJ1-5; D gene unclear. The germline CDR1 and CDR2 sequences are MNHEY and SMNVEV (reference sequence). This CDR3 is 13 amino acids long. V was trimmed by 3 bases and J by 4 bases, leaving 7 bases between them. The CDR3 bases are TGTGCCAGCAGTTTTGGAGGGAATCAGCCCCAGCATTTT. This encodes CASSFGGNQPQHF.

The genes are TRBV29-1 and TRBJ2-3; D is undetermined. CDR1 is SQVTM and CDR2 is ANQGSEA in the germline V gene. Trimming left V 1 base short and J 1 base short, with 9 bases between. The CDR3 is made up of 14 amino acids. The CDR3 here is CSVEGVRGTDTQYF. The CDR3 DNA reads as TGCAGCGTTGAAGGGGTAAGGGGCACAGATACGCAGTATTTT.

This clone was observed a few times. This sequence joins TRBV20-1 and TRBJ2-5; D unresolved. The length of the CDR3 is 11 residues. The germline V gene has CDR1 DFQATT and CDR2 SNEGSKA (reference sequence). In DNA, the CDR3 is TGCAGAACACAATCATTGGAGACCCAGTACTTC. It yields the protein CRTQSLETQYF.

The J gene is TRBJ1-2, the V gene TRBV4-3; D is uncertain. CDR3 length: 13 residues. Germline CDR1 is LGHNA and CDR2 is YSLEER. V lost 3 bases and J lost 8, with 13 bases in between. CDR3 amino acids: CASSQHLEQGYTF. The CDR3 DNA reads as TGCGCCAGCAGCCAGCACCTCGAACAGGGCTACACCTTC.

This chain links TRBV5-1 with TRBJ1-1, with D tentatively TRBD1 (5 bases). Germline CDR1 SGHRS, CDR2 YFSETQ. Deletions cut 0 bases from V and 2 bases from J, with 8 bases between. This CDR3 comprises 14 residues. CDR3 sequence: CASSLARENTEAFF. CDR3 DNA: TGCGCCAGCAGCTTGGCCAGGGAAAACACTGAAGCTTTCTTT.

The CDR3 region is CASSSQETQYF. The CDR3 nucleotides read TGCGCCAGCAGCTCTCAAGAGACCCAGTACTTC. The genes are TRBV5-1 and TRBJ2-5; D ambiguous. V lost 3 bases and J lost 2, with 2 bases in between. Germline lookup yields CDR1 SGHRS and CDR2 YFSETQ. The CDR3 has 11 amino acids. Together with reference TRBV5-1 and TRBJ2-5, the CDR3 gives the full variable domain: KAGVTQTPRYLIKTRGQQVTLSCSPISGHRSVSWYQQTPGQGLQFLFEYFSETQRNKGNFPGRFSGRQFSNSRSEMNVSTLELGDSALYLCASSSQETQYFGPGTRLLVL.

This clone appeared a single time. J is TRBJ2-7 and V is TRBV11-2; tentatively, D is TRBD1 or TRBD2 (6 bases each). Germline values: CDR1 SGHAT, CDR2 FQNNGV. The CDR3 covers 13 residues. V was clipped by 2 bases and J by 5 bases, with 10 bases between them. The CDR3 coding sequence is TGTGCCAGCAGCTTACCCGGGGGCCACGAGCAGTACTTC. The encoded protein is CASSLPGGHEQYF.

The rearrangement links TRBV5-1 to TRBJ2-6; D uncertain. The CDR3 loop spans 13 amino acids. Germline V gene data show CDR1 as SGHRS and CDR2 as YFSETQ. The V end lost 4 bases, the J end lost 4 bases, and 6 bases lay between the germline ends. CDR3 bases: TGCGCCAGCAGCCTGCTGGGGGCCAACGTCCTGACTTTC. Protein: CASSLLGANVLTF. The full variable domain, completed using reference TRBV5-1 and TRBJ2-6, is KAGVTQTPRYLIKTRGQQVTLSCSPISGHRSVSWYQQTPGQGLQFLFEYFSETQRNKGNFPGRFSGRQFSNSRSEMNVSTLELGDSALYLCASSLLGANVLTFGAGSRLTVL.